This T cell receptor beta chain appears in the sequencing data of a study of cytomegalovirus exposure and HLA in healthy donors. Comment on this clone: Its antigen is still unknown.

Both 60 Vbeta primers and 13 Jbeta primers went into the PCR. Profiling relied on immunoSEQ multiplex PCR, and the TCRdb table lists in-frame clones only, not all of them. Altogether around 95,000 clones are present, about 74% being singletons, with the ten largest covering roughly 1.8%. Study-wide results and limits: TCR beta sequences reportedly predicted most subjects' HLA-A and HLA-B alleles accurately.

Input material: PBMCs. This TCR came from a male donor in good health and CMV-seronegative.

CDR3 sequence: CASSPVAGVDGSYEQYF. CDR3 bases: TGTGCCAGTAGTCCGGTCGCCGGGGTTGACGGGTCCTACGAGCAGTACTTC. This sequence joins TRBV19 and TRBJ2-7, with D possibly matching TRBD2 (5 bases). The germline V gene encodes CDR1 LNHDA and CDR2 SQIVND (reference sequence). V lost 5 bases and J lost 1, with 21 bases in between. The length of the CDR3 is 17 residues.